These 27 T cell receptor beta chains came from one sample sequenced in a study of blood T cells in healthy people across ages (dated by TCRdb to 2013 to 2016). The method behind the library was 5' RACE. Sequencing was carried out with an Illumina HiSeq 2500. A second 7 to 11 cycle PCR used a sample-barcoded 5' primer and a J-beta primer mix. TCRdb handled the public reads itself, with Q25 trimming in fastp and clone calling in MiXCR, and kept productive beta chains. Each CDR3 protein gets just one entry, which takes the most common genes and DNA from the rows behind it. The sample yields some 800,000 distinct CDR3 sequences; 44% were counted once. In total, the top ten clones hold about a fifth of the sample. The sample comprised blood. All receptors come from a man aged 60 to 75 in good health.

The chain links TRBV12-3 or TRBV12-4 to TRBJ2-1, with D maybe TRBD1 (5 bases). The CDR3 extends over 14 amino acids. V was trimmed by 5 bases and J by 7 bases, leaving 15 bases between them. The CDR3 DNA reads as TGTGCCAGCAGTCCCCTCAGGGCCTCTAATGAGCAGTTCTTC. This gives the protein CASSPLRASNEQFF.

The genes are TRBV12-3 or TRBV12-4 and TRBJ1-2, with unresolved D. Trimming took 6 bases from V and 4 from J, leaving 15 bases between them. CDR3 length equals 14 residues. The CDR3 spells CASSQASLFYGYTF. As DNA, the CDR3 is TGTGCCAGCAGCCAGGCCTCCCTTTTCTATGGCTACACCTTC.

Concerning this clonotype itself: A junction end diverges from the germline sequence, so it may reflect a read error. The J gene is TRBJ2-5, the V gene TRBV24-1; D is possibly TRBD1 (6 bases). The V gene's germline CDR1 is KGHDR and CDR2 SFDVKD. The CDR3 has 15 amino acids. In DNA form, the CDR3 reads TGCGCCACCAGGGATTCCCGGACAGCCCAAGAGACCCAGTACTTC. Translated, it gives CATRDSRTAQETQYF.

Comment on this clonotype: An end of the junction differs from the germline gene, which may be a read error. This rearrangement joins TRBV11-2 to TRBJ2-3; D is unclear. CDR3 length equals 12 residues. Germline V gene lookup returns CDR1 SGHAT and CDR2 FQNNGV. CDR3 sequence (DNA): TGTACCAGTACCCAGAGCACAGATACGCAGTATTTT. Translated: CTSTQSTDTQYF.

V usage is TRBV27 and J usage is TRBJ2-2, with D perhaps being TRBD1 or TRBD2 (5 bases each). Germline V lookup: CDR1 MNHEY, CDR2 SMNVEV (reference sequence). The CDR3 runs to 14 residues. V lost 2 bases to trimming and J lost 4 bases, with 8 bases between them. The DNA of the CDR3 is TGTGCCAGCAGTTTAGGGACCACCACCGGGGAGCTGTTTTTT. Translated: CASSLGTTTGELFF.

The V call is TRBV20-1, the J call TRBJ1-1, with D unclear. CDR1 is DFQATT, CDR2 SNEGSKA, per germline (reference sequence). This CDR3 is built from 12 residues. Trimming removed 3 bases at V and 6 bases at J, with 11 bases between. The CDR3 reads CSASRQLSEAFF. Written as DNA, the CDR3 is TGCAGTGCTAGTCGGCAGCTATCTGAAGCTTTCTTT.

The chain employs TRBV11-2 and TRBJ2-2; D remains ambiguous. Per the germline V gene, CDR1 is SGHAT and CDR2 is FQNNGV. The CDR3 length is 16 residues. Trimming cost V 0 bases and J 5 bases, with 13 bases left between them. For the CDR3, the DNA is TGTGCCAGCAGCTTAGATCTGGGTTCGAGGACCGGGGAGCTGTTTTTT. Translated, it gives CASSLDLGSRTGELFF.

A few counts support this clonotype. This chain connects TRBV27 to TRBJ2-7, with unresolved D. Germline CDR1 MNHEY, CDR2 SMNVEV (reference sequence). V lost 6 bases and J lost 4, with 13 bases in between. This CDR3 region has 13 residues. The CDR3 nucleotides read TGTGCCAGCAGCTCTATGTTGACATACGAGCAGTACTTC. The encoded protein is CASSSMLTYEQYF.

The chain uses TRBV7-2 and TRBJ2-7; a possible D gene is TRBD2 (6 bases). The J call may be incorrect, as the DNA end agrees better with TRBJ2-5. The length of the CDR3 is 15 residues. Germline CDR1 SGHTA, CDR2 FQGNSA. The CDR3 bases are TGTGCCAGCAGCTTAGCGCGGGGTGACTTGGGGACCCAGTACTTC. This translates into CASSLARGDLGTQYF.

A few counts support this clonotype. Written as DNA, the CDR3 is TGTGCCAGCAGCCTCTCGGGACATTTGAACACTGAAGCTTTCTTT. It encodes CASSLSGHLNTEAFF. The rearrangement links TRBV12-3 or TRBV12-4 to TRBJ1-1; a possible D gene is TRBD1 (6 bases). The CDR3 extends over 15 amino acids. V was shortened by 6 bases and J by 0 bases, with 14 bases between the two germline ends.

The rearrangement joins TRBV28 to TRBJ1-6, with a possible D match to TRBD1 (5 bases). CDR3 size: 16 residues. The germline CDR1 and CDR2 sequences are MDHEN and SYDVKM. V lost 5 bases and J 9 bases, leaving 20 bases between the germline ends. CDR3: CASSRRDLPGASPLHF. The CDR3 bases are TGTGCCAGCAGTCGACGGGACCTCCCTGGGGCTTCACCCCTCCACTTT. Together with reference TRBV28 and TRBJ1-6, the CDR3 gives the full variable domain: DVKVTQSSRYLVKRTGEKVFLECVQDMDHENMFWYRQDPGLGLRLIYFSYDVKMKEKGDIPEGYSVSREKKERFSLILESASTNQTSMYLCASSRRDLPGASPLHFGNGTRLTVT.

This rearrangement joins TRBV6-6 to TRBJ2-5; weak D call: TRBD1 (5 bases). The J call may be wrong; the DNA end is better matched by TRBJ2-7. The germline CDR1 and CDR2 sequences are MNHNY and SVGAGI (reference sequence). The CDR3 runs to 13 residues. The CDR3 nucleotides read TGTGCCAGCAGTCGACAGTGGGGTTACGAGCAGTACTTC. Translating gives CASSRQWGYEQYF.

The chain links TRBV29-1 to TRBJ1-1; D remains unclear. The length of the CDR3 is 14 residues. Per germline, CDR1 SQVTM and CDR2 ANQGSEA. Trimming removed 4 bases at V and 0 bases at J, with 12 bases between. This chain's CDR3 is CSVVDRPLNTEAFF. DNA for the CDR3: TGCAGCGTTGTGGACCGTCCGCTGAACACTGAAGCTTTCTTT.

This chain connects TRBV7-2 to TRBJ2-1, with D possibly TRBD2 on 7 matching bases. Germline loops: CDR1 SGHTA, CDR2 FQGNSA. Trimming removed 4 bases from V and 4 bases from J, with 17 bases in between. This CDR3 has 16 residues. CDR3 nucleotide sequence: TGTGCCAGCAGCTGGGGGGGCCTTTATTCTTACAATGAGCAGTTCTTC. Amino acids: CASSWGGLYSYNEQFF.

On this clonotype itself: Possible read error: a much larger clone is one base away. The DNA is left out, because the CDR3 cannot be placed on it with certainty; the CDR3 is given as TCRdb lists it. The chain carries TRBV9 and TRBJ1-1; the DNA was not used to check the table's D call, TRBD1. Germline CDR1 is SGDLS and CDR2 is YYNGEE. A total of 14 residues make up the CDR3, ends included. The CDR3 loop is CASSWGTGNTETFF.

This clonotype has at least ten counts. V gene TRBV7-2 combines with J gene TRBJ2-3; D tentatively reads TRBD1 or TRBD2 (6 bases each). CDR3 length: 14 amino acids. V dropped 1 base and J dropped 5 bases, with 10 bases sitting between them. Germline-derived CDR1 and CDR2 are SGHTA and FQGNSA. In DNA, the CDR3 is TGTGCCAGCAGCTTAGGGGGGGCAATAGATACGCAGTATTTT. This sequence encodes CASSLGGAIDTQYF.

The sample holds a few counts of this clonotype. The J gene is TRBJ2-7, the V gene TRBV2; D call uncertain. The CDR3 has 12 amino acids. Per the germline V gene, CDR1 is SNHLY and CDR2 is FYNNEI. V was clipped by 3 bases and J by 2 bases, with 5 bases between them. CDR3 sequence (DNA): TGTGCCAGCAGTGAGACGGCCTACGAGCAGTACTTC. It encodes CASSETAYEQYF.

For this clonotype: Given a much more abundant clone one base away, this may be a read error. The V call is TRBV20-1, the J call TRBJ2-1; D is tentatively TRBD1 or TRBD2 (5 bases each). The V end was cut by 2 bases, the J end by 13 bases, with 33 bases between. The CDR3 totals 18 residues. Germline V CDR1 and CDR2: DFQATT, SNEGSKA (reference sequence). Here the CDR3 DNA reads TGCAGTGCTAGATTGATACGAGGGATTGGGGACCTCTTGGAGACCCAGTTCTTC. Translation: CSARLIRGIGDLLETQFF.

Here the CDR3 DNA reads TGTGCCAGCAGTTACGCGGTCTCGGTCACCGGGGAGCTGTTTTTT. Amino acids: CASSYAVSVTGELFF. The gene calls are TRBV6-2 or TRBV6-3 and TRBJ2-2; D is unresolved. Trimming left V 2 bases short and J 4 bases short, with 11 bases between. CDR3 size: 15 residues. Germline CDR1 MNHEY, CDR2 SVGEGT.

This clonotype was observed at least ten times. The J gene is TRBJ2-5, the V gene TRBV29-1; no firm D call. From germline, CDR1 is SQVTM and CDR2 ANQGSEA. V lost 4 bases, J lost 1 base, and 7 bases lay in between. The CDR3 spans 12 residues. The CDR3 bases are TGCAGCGTTGTTTTTAGCCAAGAGACCCAGTACTTC. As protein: CSVVFSQETQYF.

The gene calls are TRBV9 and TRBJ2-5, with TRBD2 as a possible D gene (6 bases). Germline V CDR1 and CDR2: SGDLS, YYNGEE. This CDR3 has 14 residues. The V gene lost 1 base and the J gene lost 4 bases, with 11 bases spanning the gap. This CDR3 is CASSVTTSRETQYF. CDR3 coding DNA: TGTGCCAGCAGCGTAACAACTAGCAGAGAGACCCAGTACTTC.

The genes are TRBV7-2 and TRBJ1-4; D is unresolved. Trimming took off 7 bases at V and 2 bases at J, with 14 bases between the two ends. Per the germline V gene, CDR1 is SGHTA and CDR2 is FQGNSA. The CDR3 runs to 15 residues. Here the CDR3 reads CASTLGWATNEKLFF. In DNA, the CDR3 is TGTGCCAGCACTCTTGGGTGGGCGACTAATGAAAAACTGTTTTTT. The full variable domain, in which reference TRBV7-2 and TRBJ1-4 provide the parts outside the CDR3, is GAGVSQSPSNKVTEKGKDVELRCDPISGHTALYWYRQSLGQGLEFLIYFQGNSAPDKSGLPSDRFSAERTGGSVSTLTIQRTQQEDSAVYLCASTLGWATNEKLFFGSGTQLSVL.

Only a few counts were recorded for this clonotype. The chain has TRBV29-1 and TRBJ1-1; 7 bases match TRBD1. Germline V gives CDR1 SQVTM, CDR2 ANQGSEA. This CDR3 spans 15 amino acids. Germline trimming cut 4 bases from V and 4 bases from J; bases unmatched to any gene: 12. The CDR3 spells CSVAGTAGVSTEAFF. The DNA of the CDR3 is TGCAGCGTTGCAGGGACAGCAGGGGTGAGCACTGAAGCTTTCTTT.

The CDR3 nucleotides are TGCGCCAGTTATGCCGGGACACTGCAAGGCTACACCTTC. The encoded protein is CASYAGTLQGYTF. The chain has TRBV5-1 and TRBJ1-2, with D possibly TRBD1 on 6 matching bases. This CDR3 contains 13 residues. The germline V gene encodes CDR1 SGHRS and CDR2 YFSETQ. V lost 8 bases and J 8 bases, leaving 19 bases between the germline ends.

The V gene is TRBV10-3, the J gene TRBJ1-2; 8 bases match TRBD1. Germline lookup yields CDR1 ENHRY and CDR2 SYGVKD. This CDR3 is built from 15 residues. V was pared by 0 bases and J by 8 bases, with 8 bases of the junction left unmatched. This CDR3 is CAISESGQGFRGYTF. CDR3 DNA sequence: TGTGCCATCAGTGAGTCCGGACAGGGATTTCGCGGCTACACCTTC.

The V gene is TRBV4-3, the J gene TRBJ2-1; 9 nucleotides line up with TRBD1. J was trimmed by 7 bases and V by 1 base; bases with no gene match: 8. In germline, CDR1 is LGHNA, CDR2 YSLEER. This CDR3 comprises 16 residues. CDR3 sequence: CASSQVRGQGYNEQFF. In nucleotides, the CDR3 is TGCGCCAGCAGCCAAGTTAGGGGACAGGGTTATAATGAGCAGTTCTTC.

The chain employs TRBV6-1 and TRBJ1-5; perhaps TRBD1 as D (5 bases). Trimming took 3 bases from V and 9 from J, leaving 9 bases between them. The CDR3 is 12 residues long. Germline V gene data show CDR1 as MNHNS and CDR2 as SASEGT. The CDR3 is CASSDRERPQHF. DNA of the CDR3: TGTGCCAGCAGTGACAGGGAACGGCCCCAGCATTTT.